Listed here are 17 T cell receptor beta chains from one sample, sequenced in a study of T cell clonality in common variable immunodeficiency. Libraries were prepared by immunoSEQ multiplex PCR; TCRdb keeps only in-frame clonotypes and omits some of them. This sample shows 42,000 or so clones and no singletons; over 1.2% rests with the ten largest. Source material: peripheral blood mononuclear cells. The receptors were gathered from a person aged 18 to 75 in good health.

This clone came up many times. The read ends 3 residues before the CDR3 terminus; that terminus is restored from the germline J gene. The chain is built from TRBV19 and TRBJ2-2; 7 bases line up with TRBD1. This CDR3 is 15 amino acids long. Looked up from germline, CDR1 is LNHDA and CDR2 is SQIVND (reference sequence). Trimming at V came to 6 bases and at J to 0 bases, leaving 4 bases not matched to a gene. The sequenced CDR3 bases are TGTGCCAGTAGGAGAACAGGGGCGAACACCGGGGAG. It is translated as CASRRTGANTGE. Given in full, the CDR3 is CASRRTGANTGELFF.

There are many counts of this clone. Read sequence stops 3 residues before the CDR3 end, and the germline J gene provides the missing end. Different DNA sequences within this sample yield the same CDR3. The chain joins TRBV18 to TRBJ2-1; no clear D gene. Germline values: CDR1 KGHSH, CDR2 LQKENI. Trimming took off 1 base at V and 8 bases at J, with 6 bases between the two ends. This CDR3 spans 12 amino acids. CDR3: CASSPQGDEQFF. CDR3 DNA, as far as it was read: TGTGCCAGCTCACCACAGGGTGATGAG.

There are many counts of this clone. The CDR3 end is not reached by the read, which stops 3 residues before it; the germline J gene fills it in. The same CDR3 arises from other DNA sequences in this sample as well. The chain carries TRBV5-1 and TRBJ2-1; 8 positions match TRBD2. After removal of 0 bases from V and 0 bases from J, the junction contained 5 bases not matched to a gene. This CDR3 is 17 amino acids long. Germline-derived CDR1 and CDR2 are SGHRS and YFSETQ. The CDR3 region is CASSLVTSGSSYNEQFF. The DNA read from the CDR3 is TGCGCCAGCAGCTTGGTAACTAGCGGTAGCTCCTACAATGAG.

Ten or more counts support this clone. The CDR3 extends 3 residues past the end of the read, so its final part is completed from the germline J gene. The V call is TRBV7-8, the J call TRBJ2-4, with 9 bases identical to TRBD2. This CDR3 has 16 residues. The germline CDR1 and CDR2 sequences are SGHVS and FQNEAQ. V gave up 0 bases and J gave up 2 bases; unmatched junction bases: 2. The DNA read from the CDR3 is TGTGCCAGCAGCTTAGCGCTAGCGGGACCCAAAAACATT. Translating it yields CASSLALAGPKNI. The CDR3, in full, reads CASSLALAGPKNIQYF.

This clone was found many times. The read gets to within 3 residues of the CDR3 end, and the germline J gene fills in the rest. The V call is TRBV2, the J call TRBJ2-5; D ambiguous. The germline gives CDR1 SNHLY, CDR2 FYNNEI. This CDR3 spans 13 amino acids. With 4 bases removed from V and 1 base from J, the gap between germline ends came to 7 bases. CDR3 DNA (partial): TGTGCCAGCAGTGGAGGCGGCCAAGAGACC. This encodes CASSGGGQET. The full CDR3 protein is CASSGGGQETQYF.

Ten or more counts support this clone. The read gets to within 3 residues of the CDR3 end, and the germline J gene fills in the rest. The chain couples TRBV20-1 to TRBJ1-5; weak D call: TRBD1 (6 bases). Trimming stripped 7 bases from V and 1 base from J, with 23 bases between. CDR1 is DFQATT, CDR2 SNEGSKA, per germline (reference sequence). The CDR3 is made up of 17 amino acids. The covered CDR3 bases are TGCAGTGTTGTCCCCCCCCGGACAGAATGGAGCAATCAGCCC. The encoded protein is CSVVPPRTEWSNQP. The full CDR3 sequence reads CSVVPPRTEWSNQPQHF.

In this sample, this clone turned up a few times. The read terminates 3 residues before the CDR3 end, so the remaining end is supplied by the germline J gene. This chain connects TRBV7-6 to TRBJ2-3; perhaps TRBD2 as D (6 bases). V was cut by 5 bases and J by 1 base, with 16 bases left in between. Germline loops: CDR1 SGHVS, CDR2 FNYEAQ. The CDR3 consists of 16 residues. CDR3 in amino acids: CASSLGLNQRTDTQYF. The part of the CDR3 DNA that was read is TGTGCCAGCAGCCTGGGACTCAATCAACGCACAGATACG.

This clone was counted many times. From the germline J gene comes the end of the CDR3, since the read stops 3 residues before it. The chain joins TRBV5-1 to TRBJ2-7; 9 bases match TRBD2. Germline V gene lookup returns CDR1 SGHRS and CDR2 YFSETQ. The CDR3 totals 16 residues. V shed 0 bases, J shed 1 base, and the junction held 5 bases outside the gene matches. This chain's CDR3 is CASSLGASGVSYEQYF. The DNA read from the CDR3 is TGCGCCAGCAGCTTGGGTGCTAGCGGGGTTTCCTACGAG.

This clone occurred many times. The CDR3 end falls 3 residues outside the read, so it is completed with the germline J gene. This chain links TRBV24-1 with TRBJ2-3, with D unclear. The V end was cut by 7 bases, the J end by 0 bases, with 10 bases between. The CDR3 sequence is 14 residues long. The germline V gene encodes CDR1 KGHDR and CDR2 SFDVKD. The sequenced part of the CDR3 DNA is TGTGCCACCAGCGTCGGTGCTAGCACAGATACG. Amino acids: CATSVGASTDT. The CDR3 reads in full as CATSVGASTDTQYF.

At least ten counts were recorded for this clone. The CDR3 protein is CASSETTGGFNEQFF. The sequenced CDR3 bases are TGTGCCAGCAGTGAAACGACAGGGGGGTTTAATGAG. V and J are TRBV2 and TRBJ2-1; 9 nucleotides line up with TRBD1. The sequence runs out 3 residues before the end of the CDR3; the remainder is reconstructed from the germline J gene. This CDR3 region has 15 residues. Germline V gene data show CDR1 as SNHLY and CDR2 as FYNNEI. The V and J ends lost 2 bases and 7 bases, in that order; junction bases with no gene match: 6. The full variable domain, in which reference TRBV2 and TRBJ2-1 provide the parts outside the CDR3, is EPEVTQTPSHQVTQMGQEVILRCVPISNHLYFYWYRQILGQKVEFLVSFYNNEISEKSEIFDDQFSVERPDGSNFTLKIRSTKLEDSAMYFCASSETTGGFNEQFFGPGTRLTVL.

In its sample, this clone was seen many times. The observed sequence ends 3 residues before the CDR3 terminus, with the missing tail filled in from the germline J gene. This chain links TRBV20-1 with TRBJ2-7; TRBD1 agrees at 8 bases. CDR3 length: 14 residues. CDR1 and CDR2 from the germline V gene are DFQATT and SNEGSKA (reference sequence). After removal of 2 bases from V and 4 bases from J, the junction contained 7 bases not matched to a gene. The sequenced part of the CDR3 DNA is TGCAGTGCTAGACCACGGACAGGGTGGTACGAG. Protein sequence: CSARPRTGWYE. The whole CDR3 is CSARPRTGWYEQYF.

This clone was picked up many times. The DNA ends 3 residues before the CDR3 does, and the rest of the CDR3 is filled in from the germline J gene. The gene calls are TRBV29-1 and TRBJ2-1, with 10 bases fitting TRBD1. Germline CDR1 SQVTM, CDR2 ANQGSEA. V was clipped by 7 bases and J by 7 bases; unmatched bases: 4. This CDR3 has 12 amino acids. The CDR3: CSAGQGGNEQFF. The covered CDR3 bases are TGCAGCGCCGGACAGGGGGGAAATGAG.

This clone was observed at least ten times. CDR3 loop: CASIAMGGTTEAFF. The CDR3 DNA, read in part, is TGTGCCAGCATCGCAATGGGGGGAACCACTGAA. J is TRBJ1-1 and V is TRBV28; D might be TRBD1 (5 bases). Read data end 3 residues before the CDR3 end; the end is taken from the germline J gene. V was cut by 7 bases and J by 4 bases, with 16 bases left in between. Germline values: CDR1 MDHEN, CDR2 SYDVKM. The CDR3 is made up of 14 amino acids.

Turning to this clone: The read terminates 3 residues ahead of where the CDR3 ends, so the germline J gene completes it. V is TRBV19 and J is TRBJ2-3, with TRBD1 matching 8 bases. CDR1 is LNHDA, CDR2 SQIVND, per germline (reference sequence). The CDR3 length is 13 residues. The chain's CDR3 is CASKEDRAVTQYF. Partial CDR3 DNA: TGTGCCAGTAAAGAGGACAGGGCGGTGACG.

This clone was picked up many times. The read is 3 residues too short to cover the CDR3 end, so that end is filled in from the germline J gene. The rearrangement uses TRBV20-1 and TRBJ2-5; the D gene could be TRBD1 or TRBD2 (5 bases each). CDR1 is DFQATT, CDR2 SNEGSKA, per germline (reference sequence). With 7 bases removed from V and 3 bases from J, the gap between germline ends came to 9 bases. The CDR3 extends over 11 amino acids. The CDR3 DNA, read in part, is TGCAGTGTCGAGGGGAAAGAGACC. The encoded protein is CSVEGKET. The CDR3 in its entirety is CSVEGKETQYF.

At least ten counts were recorded for this clone. The observed sequence ends 3 residues before the CDR3 terminus, with the missing tail filled in from the germline J gene. V usage is TRBV29-1 and J usage is TRBJ2-7, with TRBD1 identical over 9 bases. This CDR3 spans 14 amino acids. CDR1 and CDR2 (germline): SQVTM, ANQGSEA. J gave up 2 bases and V 0 bases, and 2 bases lay outside the gene matches. CDR3: CSVEETGGTYEQYF. The covered CDR3 bases are TGCAGCGTTGAAGAGACAGGGGGAACCTACGAG.

As regards this clone: The missing CDR3 end, 3 residues past where the read stops, is filled in from the germline J gene. V gene TRBV7-9 combines with J gene TRBJ1-2; 9 positions agree with TRBD1. In germline, CDR1 is SEHNR, CDR2 FQNEAQ (reference sequence). The CDR3 contains 15 residues. The chain's CDR3 is CASSSNRDRAYDYTF. CDR3 bases read: TGTGCCAGCAGTTCTAATCGGGACAGGGCCTACGAC.